The rows below give T cell receptor beta chains drawn from one sample of a study of blood T cell repertoires in COVID-19. Sequencing used immunoSEQ multiplex PCR; TCRdb keeps in-frame clones, though not all of them. The repertoire consists of about 240,000 clones, with 80% to 95% occurring once and the leading ten covering more than 0.65%. Sequencing was performed on peripheral blood. These receptors were taken from a man under 40 with COVID-19, enrolled during active disease. The CDR3 runs from the conserved cysteine through the conserved F or W. D genes are given only for firm matches. Only some rows state a clone size, as once, few, many or a class for expanded clones.

>14|TRBV2|-|once|TRBJ1-4
TGTGCCAGCAGTGAAGTGATAGGGGATGCAAAACTGTTTTTT
CASSEVIGDAKLFF
>15|TRBV4-1|TRBD2|-|TRBJ2-7
TGCGCCAGCAGCCACACGACTAGCGGGGTCGACGAGCAGTACTTC
CASSHTTSGVDEQYF
>15|TRBV5-4|TRBD1|-|TRBJ2-2
TGTGCCAGCAGCCCCGCTACAGGGGGCACCGGGGAGCTGTTTTTT
CASSPATGGTGELFF
>15|TRBV9|-|-|TRBJ1-5
TGTGCCAGCAGCCCAAGCGAGGGGGAGGGGCAGCCCCAGCATTTT
CASSPSEGEGQPQHF
>16|TRBV3-1/TRBV3-2|TRBD1|-|TRBJ2-2
TGTGCCAGCAGCATAAGGACAGGGGGCGACACCGGGGAGCTGTTTTTT
CASSIRTGGDTGELFF
>17|TRBV3-1/TRBV3-2|TRBD1|-|TRBJ1-2
TGTGCCAGCAGCCAAGCAGGGGGTACGGGGGATGACTATGGCTACACCTTC
CASSQAGGTGDDYGYTF
>16|TRBV5-1|-|-|TRBJ2-2
TGCGCCAGCAGTATAAGAACGGGACTCAACACCGGGGAGCTGTTTTTT
CASSIRTGLNTGELFF
>13|TRBV18|-|-|TRBJ1-4
TGTGCCAGCTCATTCCACGACAGAGAAAAACTGTTTTTT
CASSFHDREKLFF
>12|TRBV3-1/TRBV3-2|-|-|TRBJ1-1
TGTGCCAGCAGCCAAGCGGGGGTTTGGGCTTTCTTT
CASSQAGVWAFF
>15|TRBV10-3|TRBD2|-|TRBJ2-3
TGTGCCATCAGGGGGGGGTCTACTAGCACAGATACGCAGTATTTT
CAIRGGSTSTDTQYF
>15|TRBV6-5|TRBD1|once|TRBJ2-7
TGTGCCAGCAGTCTAAAGACAGGGCAATTGTACGAGCAGTACTTC
CASSLKTGQLYEQYF
>14|TRBV6-5|TRBD1|-|TRBJ1-2
TGTGCCAGCAGAAATTGGGGGACAGGGGCAGCCTACACCTTC
CASRNWGTGAAYTF
>17|TRBV19|TRBD1|-|TRBJ2-2
TGTGCCAGTAGTAGCCCTCTCGGACAGGGTAACACCGGGGAGCTGTTTTTT
CASSSPLGQGNTGELFF
>15|TRBV7-9|-|-|TRBJ1-3
TGTGCCAGCAGCTCCAGGGATTTACGGGGAAACACCATATATTTT
CASSSRDLRGNTIYF
>14|TRBV9|-|once|TRBJ1-3
TGTGCCAGCAGCACGACAGGCTCTGGAAACACCATATATTTT
CASSTTGSGNTIYF
>15|TRBV6-5|-|-|TRBJ1-5
TGTGCCAGCACAAGCGGGGCCGCGGGCAATCAGCCCCAGCATTTT
CASTSGAAGNQPQHF
>13|TRBV7-6|-|-|TRBJ1-6
TGTGCCAGCAGCTTTGAGAATAATTCACCCCTCCACTTT
CASSFENNSPLHF
>15|TRBV6-5|TRBD1|-|TRBJ2-3
TGTGCCAGCAGTTACGGGACAGGGGGCTTGGATACGCAGTATTTT
CASSYGTGGLDTQYF
>13|TRBV2|-|-|TRBJ2-1
TGTGCCAGCAGTTCCGGAGCATACAATGAGCAGTTCTTC
CASSSGAYNEQFF
>15|TRBV6-5|TRBD1|once|TRBJ2-5
TGTGCCAGCAGCCCCCCCGGGACAGGGATGGAGACCCAGTACTTC
CASSPPGTGMETQYF
>16|TRBV5-4|TRBD2|once|TRBJ2-3
TGTGCCAGCAGCTGGGGACTAGCGGGGGGCACAGATACGCAGTATTTT
CASSWGLAGGTDTQYF
>16|TRBV15|TRBD1|-|TRBJ1-2
TGTGCCACCAGCAAAGACCCGGGACAGGGATATCAGGGCTACACCTTC
CATSKDPGQGYQGYTF
>14|TRBV6-5|-|-|TRBJ2-5
TGTGCCAGCAGGGCATCAGGGAACCAAGAGACCCAGTACTTC
CASRASGNQETQYF
>12|TRBV27|TRBD1|-|TRBJ1-1
TGTGCCAGCAGGACAGGGGGCACTGAAGCTTTCTTT
CASRTGGTEAFF
>14|TRBV5-6|TRBD1|-|TRBJ2-7
TGTGCCAGCAGCAGGACAGGGGACCCCTACGAGCAGTACTTC
CASSRTGDPYEQYF
>14|TRBV10-1|-|-|TRBJ2-3
TGCGCCAGCAGTGATGGCTCCCCCACAGATACGCAGTATTTT
CASSDGSPTDTQYF
>15|TRBV15|-|-|TRBJ1-2
TGTGCCACCAGCAGAGACAGGGGTATTGTCCGCGGCTACACCTTC
CATSRDRGIVRGYTF
>16|TRBV13|TRBD1|-|TRBJ2-5
TGTGCCAGCAGCCCTGAGGGGACAGGTGGGAAGGAGACCCAGTACTTC
CASSPEGTGGKETQYF
>15|TRBV4-2|-|-|TRBJ1-3
TGTGCCAGCAGCCAAGAGGCCCCAGGCGGAAACACCATATATTTT
CASSQEAPGGNTIYF
>18|TRBV4-1|-|-|TRBJ2-7
TGCGCCAGCAGCCAAGTCTTTCGAGGAGGGGTGGACTCCTACGAGCAGTACTTC
CASSQVFRGGVDSYEQYF
>16|TRBV15|TRBD2|-|TRBJ2-7
TGTGCCACCAGCAGGGAGACTAGCGGGGCGTCCTACGAGCAGTACTTC
CATSRETSGASYEQYF
>15|TRBV9|-|-|TRBJ1-2
TGTGCCAGCAGCGCAAGTTCGGACAGTTTCTATGGCTACACCTTC
CASSASSDSFYGYTF
>13|TRBV6-5|-|-|TRBJ1-5
TGTGCCAGCGGAGACGGATACAATCAGCCCCAGCATTTT
CASGDGYNQPQHF
>15|TRBV19|TRBD1|-|TRBJ1-2
TGTGCCAGTAGTATCCAGACAGGGGAGGGCTATGGCTACACCTTC
CASSIQTGEGYGYTF
>18|TRBV2|-|once|TRBJ2-7
TGTGCCAGCAGTGTGGGGTTGGGGCACCGGAGTGGATCCTACGAGCAGTACTTC
CASSVGLGHRSGSYEQYF
>13|TRBV7-9|-|-|TRBJ1-1
TGTGCCAGCAGCGGGGCAGGGAACACTGAAGCTTTCTTT
CASSGAGNTEAFF
>17|TRBV19|TRBD2|-|TRBJ2-5
TGTGCCAGTAGTATCGGGGCCAGCGGGGGATATCAAGAGACCCAGTACTTC
CASSIGASGGYQETQYF
>15|TRBV18|TRBD1|-|TRBJ1-5
TGTGCCAGCTCACCAAGGGCACAGGGGATTCAGCCCCAGCATTTT
CASSPRAQGIQPQHF
>14|TRBV11-2|-|-|TRBJ1-1
TGTGCCAGCAGTCCTCTCGTCGGGGTCACTGAAGCTTTCTTT
CASSPLVGVTEAFF
>13|TRBV7-2|-|-|TRBJ1-5
TGTGCCAGCAGCTTAACTGGAGTTCAGCCCCAGCATTTT
CASSLTGVQPQHF
>14|TRBV19|TRBD1|once|TRBJ1-1
TGTGCCAGTAGGCGGGGACAGGGGAACACTGAAGCTTTCTTT
CASRRGQGNTEAFF
>16|TRBV11-2|-|-|TRBJ2-2
TGTGCCAGCAGCTTCCTGGGGGGTACGAACACCGGGGAGCTGTTTTTT
CASSFLGGTNTGELFF
>15|TRBV6-5|-|-|TRBJ1-2
TGTGCCAGCAGTTCTAAACGCGGGGGCGGCTATGGCTACACCTTC
CASSSKRGGGYGYTF